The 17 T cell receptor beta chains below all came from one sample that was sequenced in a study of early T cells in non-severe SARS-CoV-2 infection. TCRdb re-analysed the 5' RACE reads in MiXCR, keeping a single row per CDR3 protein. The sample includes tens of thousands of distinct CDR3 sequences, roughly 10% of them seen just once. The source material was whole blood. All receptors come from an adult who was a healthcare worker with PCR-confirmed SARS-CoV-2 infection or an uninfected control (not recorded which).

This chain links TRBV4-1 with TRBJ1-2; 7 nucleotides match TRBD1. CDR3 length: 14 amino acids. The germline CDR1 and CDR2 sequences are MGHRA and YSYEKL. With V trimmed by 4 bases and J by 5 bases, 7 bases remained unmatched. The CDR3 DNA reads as TGCGCCAGCAGCCCAGGGACAGCCCCTTATGGCTACACCTTC. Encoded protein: CASSPGTAPYGYTF.

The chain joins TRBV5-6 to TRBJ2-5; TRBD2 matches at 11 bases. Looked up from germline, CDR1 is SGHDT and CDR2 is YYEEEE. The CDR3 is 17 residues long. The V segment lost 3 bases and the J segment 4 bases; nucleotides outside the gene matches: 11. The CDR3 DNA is TGTGCCAGCAGCTGGGCCCCTTCCGGGACTAGCGGAGAGACCCAGTACTTC. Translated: CASSWAPSGTSGETQYF. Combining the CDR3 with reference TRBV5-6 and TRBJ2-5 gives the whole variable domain DAGVTQSPTHLIKTRGQQVTLRCSPKSGHDTVSWYQQALGQGPQFIFQYYEEEERQRGNFPDRFSGHQFPNYSSELNVNALLLGDSALYLCASSWAPSGTSGETQYFGPGTRLLVL.

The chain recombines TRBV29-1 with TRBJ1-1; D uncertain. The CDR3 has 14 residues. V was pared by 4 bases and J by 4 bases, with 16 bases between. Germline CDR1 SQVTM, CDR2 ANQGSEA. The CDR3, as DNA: TGCAGCGTTGTAGTGGACCCTCGCGGCACTGAAGCTTTCTTT. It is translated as CSVVVDPRGTEAFF. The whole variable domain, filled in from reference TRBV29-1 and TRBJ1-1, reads SAVISQKPSRDICQRGTSLTIQCQVDSQVTMMFWYRQQPGQSLTLIATANQGSEATYESGFVIDKFPISRPNLTFSTLTVSNMSPEDSSIYLCSVVVDPRGTEAFFGQGTRLTVV.

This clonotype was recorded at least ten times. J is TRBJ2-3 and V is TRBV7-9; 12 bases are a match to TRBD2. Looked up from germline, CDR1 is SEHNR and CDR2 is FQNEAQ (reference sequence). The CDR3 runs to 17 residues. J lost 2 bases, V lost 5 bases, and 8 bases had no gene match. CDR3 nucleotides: TGTGCCAGCAGCCGCCCGACTAGCGGGAGCCTCACAGATACGCAGTATTTT. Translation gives CASSRPTSGSLTDTQYF.

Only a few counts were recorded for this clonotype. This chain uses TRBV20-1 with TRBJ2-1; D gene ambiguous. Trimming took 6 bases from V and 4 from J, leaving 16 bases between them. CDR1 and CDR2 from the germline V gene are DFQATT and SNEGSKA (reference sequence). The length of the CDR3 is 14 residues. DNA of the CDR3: TGCAGTGCCAAAGCCCTAGGTCCGTACAATGAGCAGTTCTTC. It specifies CSAKALGPYNEQFF.

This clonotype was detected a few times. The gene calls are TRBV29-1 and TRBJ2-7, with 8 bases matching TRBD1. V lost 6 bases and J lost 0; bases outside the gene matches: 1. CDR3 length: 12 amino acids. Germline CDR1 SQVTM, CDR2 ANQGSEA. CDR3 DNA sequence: TGCAGCGTGGGACAGGTCTCCTACGAGCAGTACTTC. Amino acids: CSVGQVSYEQYF.

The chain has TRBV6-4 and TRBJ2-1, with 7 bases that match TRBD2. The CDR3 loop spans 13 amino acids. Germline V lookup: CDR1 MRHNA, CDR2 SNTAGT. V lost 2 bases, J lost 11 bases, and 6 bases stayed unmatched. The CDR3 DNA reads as TGTGCCAGCAGTGACGTACCGGGGGGAAAGCAGTTCTTC. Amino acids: CASSDVPGGKQFF.

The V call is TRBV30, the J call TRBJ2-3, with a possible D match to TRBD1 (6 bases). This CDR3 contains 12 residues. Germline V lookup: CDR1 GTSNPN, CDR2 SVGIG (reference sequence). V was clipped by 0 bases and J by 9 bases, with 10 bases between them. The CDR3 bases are TGTGCCTGGAGTGTTCAGGGGCAGACGCAGTATTTT. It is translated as CAWSVQGQTQYF. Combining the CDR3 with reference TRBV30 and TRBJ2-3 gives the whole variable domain SQTIHQWPATLVQPVGSPLSLECTVEGTSNPNLYWYRQAAGRGLQLLFYSVGIGQISSEVPQNLSASRPQDRQFILSSKKLLLSDSGFYLCAWSVQGQTQYFGPGTRLTVL.

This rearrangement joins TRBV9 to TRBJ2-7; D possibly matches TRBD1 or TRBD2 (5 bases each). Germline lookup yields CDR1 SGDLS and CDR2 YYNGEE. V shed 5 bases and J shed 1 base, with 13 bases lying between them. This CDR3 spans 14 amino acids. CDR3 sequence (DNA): TGTGCCAGCAGTCAGGACGGGGCATCCTACGAGCAGTACTTC. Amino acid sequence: CASSQDGASYEQYF.

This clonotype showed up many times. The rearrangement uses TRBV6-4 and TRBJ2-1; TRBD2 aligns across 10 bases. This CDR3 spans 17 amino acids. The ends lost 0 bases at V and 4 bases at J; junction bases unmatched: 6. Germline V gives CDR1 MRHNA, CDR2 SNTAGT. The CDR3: CASSDSSSSGGYNEQFF. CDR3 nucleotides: TGTGCCAGCAGTGACTCGTCATCTAGCGGGGGTTACAATGAGCAGTTCTTC.

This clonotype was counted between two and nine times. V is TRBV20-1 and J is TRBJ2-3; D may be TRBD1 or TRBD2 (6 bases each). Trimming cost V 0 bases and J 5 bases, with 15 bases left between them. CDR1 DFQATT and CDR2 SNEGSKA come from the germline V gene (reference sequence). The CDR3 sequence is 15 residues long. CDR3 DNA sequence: TGCAGTGCTAGAGATCGGGGGCTTGGGGTAGATACGCAGTATTTT. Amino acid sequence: CSARDRGLGVDTQYF.

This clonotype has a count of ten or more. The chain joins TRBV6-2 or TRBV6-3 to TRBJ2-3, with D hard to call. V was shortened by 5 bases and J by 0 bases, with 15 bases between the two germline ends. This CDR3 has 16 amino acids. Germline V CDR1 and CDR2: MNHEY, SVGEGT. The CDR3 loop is CASSPWVGSSTDTQYF. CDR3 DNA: TGTGCCAGCAGTCCCTGGGTGGGCTCTAGCACAGATACGCAGTATTTT.

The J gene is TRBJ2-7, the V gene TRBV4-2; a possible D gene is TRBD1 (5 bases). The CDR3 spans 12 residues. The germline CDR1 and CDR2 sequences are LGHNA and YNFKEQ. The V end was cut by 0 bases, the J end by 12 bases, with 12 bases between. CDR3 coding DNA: TGTGCCAGCAGCCAAGATCGGGCAGGGCTGTACTTC. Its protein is CASSQDRAGLYF.

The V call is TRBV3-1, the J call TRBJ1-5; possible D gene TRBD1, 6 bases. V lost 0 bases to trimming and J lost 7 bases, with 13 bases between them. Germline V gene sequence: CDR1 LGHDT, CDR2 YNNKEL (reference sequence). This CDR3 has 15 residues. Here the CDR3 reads CASSQDTGSNQPQHF. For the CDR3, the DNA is TGTGCCAGCAGCCAAGATACAGGGAGTAACCAGCCCCAGCATTTT.

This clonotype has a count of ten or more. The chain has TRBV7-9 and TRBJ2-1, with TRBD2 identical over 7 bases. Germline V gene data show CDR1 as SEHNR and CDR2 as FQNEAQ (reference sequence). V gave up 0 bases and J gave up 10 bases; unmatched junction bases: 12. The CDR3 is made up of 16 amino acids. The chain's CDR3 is CASSLALAGEVVEQFF. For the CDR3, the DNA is TGTGCCAGCAGCTTAGCTCTGGCGGGAGAAGTAGTGGAGCAGTTCTTC.

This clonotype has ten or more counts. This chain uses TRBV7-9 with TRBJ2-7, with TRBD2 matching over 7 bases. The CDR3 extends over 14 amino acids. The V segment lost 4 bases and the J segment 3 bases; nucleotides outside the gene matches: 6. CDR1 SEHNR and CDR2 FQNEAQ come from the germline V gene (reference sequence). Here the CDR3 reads CASSYKTSSYEQYF. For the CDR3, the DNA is TGTGCCAGCAGCTACAAGACTAGCAGCTACGAGCAGTACTTC.

The CDR3 nucleotides are TGCAGTGCTAGGATGAGTGGAGATACGCAGTATTTT. Translating gives CSARMSGDTQYF. V is TRBV20-1 and J is TRBJ2-3; D is ambiguous. The ends were cut back, 3 bases at V and 5 bases at J, with 9 bases in the middle. Germline V lookup: CDR1 DFQATT, CDR2 SNEGSKA (reference sequence). This CDR3 has 12 residues.